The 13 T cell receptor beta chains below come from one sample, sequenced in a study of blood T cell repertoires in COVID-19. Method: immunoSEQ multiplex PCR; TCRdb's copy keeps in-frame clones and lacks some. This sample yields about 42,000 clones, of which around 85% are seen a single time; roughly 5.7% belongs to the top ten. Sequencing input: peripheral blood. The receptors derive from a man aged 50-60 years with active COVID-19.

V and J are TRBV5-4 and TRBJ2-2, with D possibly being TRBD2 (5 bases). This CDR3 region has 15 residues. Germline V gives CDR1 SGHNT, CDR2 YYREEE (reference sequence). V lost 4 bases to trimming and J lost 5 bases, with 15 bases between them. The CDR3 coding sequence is TGTGCCAGCAGCCCTATGGGAGACCGAACCGGGGAGCTGTTTTTT. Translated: CASSPMGDRTGELFF.

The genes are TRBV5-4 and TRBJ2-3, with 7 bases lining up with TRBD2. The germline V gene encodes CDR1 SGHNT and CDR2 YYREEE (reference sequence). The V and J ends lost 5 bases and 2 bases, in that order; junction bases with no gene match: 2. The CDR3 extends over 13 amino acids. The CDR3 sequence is CASRRDYTDTQYF. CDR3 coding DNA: TGTGCCAGCAGAAGGGACTACACAGATACGCAGTATTTT.

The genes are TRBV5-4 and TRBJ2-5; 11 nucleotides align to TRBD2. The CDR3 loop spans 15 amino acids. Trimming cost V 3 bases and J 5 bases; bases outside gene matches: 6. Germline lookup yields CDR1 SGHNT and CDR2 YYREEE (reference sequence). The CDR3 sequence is CASSSFSGGEETQYF. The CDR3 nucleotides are TGTGCCAGCAGCTCGTTTAGCGGGGGGGAGGAGACCCAGTACTTC.

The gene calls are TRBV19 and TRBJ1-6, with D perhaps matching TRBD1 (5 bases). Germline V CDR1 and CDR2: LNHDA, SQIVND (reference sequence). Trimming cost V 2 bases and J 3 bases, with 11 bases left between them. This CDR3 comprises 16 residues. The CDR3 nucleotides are TGTGCCAGTAGTATACCGACAGCCAACTATAATTCACCCCTCCACTTT. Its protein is CASSIPTANYNSPLHF. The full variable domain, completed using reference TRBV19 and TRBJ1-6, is DGGITQSPKYLFRKEGQNVTLSCEQNLNHDAMYWYRQDPGQGLRLIYYSQIVNDFQKGDIAEGYSVSREKKESFPLTVTSAQKNPTAFYLCASSIPTANYNSPLHFGNGTRLTVT.

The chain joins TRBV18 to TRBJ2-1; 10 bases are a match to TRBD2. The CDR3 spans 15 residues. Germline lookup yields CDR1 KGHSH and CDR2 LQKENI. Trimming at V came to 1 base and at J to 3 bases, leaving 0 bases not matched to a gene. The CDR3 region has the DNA TGTGCCAGCTCACCACTAGCGGGGGGCTACAATGAGCAGTTCTTC. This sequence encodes CASSPLAGGYNEQFF.

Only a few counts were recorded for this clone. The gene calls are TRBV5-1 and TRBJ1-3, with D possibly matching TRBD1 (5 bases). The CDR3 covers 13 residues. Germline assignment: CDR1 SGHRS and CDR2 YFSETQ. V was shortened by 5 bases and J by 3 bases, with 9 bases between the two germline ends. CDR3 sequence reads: CASSTGDGNTIYF. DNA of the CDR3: TGCGCCAGCAGTACGGGGGATGGAAACACCATATATTTT.

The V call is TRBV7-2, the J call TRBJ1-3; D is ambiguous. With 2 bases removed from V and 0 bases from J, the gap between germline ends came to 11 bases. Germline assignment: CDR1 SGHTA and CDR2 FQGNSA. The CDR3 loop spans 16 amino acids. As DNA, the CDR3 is TGTGCCAGCAGCTTATTGGGCAAGAGCTCTGGAAACACCATATATTTT. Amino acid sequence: CASSLLGKSSGNTIYF.

CDR3: CASSLVVTLSAVADTQYF. The CDR3 region has the DNA TGTGCCAGCAGCTTGGTGGTGACACTCTCCGCCGTTGCAGATACGCAGTATTTT. This chain links TRBV5-8 with TRBJ2-3; the D is unclear. Per germline, CDR1 SGHTS and CDR2 YDEGEE. Trimming stripped 0 bases from V and 4 bases from J, with 21 bases between. The CDR3 is 18 residues long.

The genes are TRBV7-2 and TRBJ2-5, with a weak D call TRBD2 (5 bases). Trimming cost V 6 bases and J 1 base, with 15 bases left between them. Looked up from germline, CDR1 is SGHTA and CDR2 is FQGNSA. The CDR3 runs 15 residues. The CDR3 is CASSPPSGLQETQYF. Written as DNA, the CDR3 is TGTGCCAGCAGTCCACCGAGCGGCCTCCAAGAGACCCAGTACTTC.

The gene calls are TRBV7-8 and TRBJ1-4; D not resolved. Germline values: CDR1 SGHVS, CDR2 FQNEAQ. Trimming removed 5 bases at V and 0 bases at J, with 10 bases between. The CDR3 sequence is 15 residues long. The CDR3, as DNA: TGTGCCAGCAGCGAGAGAAGCGCAACTAATGAAAAACTGTTTTTT. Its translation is CASSERSATNEKLFF.

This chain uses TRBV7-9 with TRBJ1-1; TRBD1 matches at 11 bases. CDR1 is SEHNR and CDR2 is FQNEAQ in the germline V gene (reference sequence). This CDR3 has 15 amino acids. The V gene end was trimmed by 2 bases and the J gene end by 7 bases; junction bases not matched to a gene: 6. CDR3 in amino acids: CASSLTGTGGFEAFF. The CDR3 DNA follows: TGTGCCAGCAGCTTAACCGGGACAGGGGGTTTTGAAGCTTTCTTT. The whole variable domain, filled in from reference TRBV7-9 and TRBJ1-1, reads DTGVSQNPRHKITKRGQNVTFRCDPISEHNRLYWYRQTLGQGPEFLTYFQNEAQLEKSRLLSDRFSAERPKGSFSTLEIQRTEQGDSAMYLCASSLTGTGGFEAFFGQGTRLTVV.

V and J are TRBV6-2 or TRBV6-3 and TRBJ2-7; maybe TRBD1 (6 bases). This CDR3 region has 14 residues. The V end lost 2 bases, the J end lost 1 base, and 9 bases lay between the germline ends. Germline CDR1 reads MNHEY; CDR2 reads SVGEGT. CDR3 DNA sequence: TGTGCCAGCAGTTACAGGGGGTGGTCCTACGAGCAGTACTTC. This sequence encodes CASSYRGWSYEQYF.

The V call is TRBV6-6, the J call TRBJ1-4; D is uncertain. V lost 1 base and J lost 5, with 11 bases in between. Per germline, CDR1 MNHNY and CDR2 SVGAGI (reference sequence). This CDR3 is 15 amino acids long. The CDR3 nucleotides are TGTGCCAGCAGTTACTTGGGAGCCTTAAATGAAAAACTGTTTTTT. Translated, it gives CASSYLGALNEKLFF.